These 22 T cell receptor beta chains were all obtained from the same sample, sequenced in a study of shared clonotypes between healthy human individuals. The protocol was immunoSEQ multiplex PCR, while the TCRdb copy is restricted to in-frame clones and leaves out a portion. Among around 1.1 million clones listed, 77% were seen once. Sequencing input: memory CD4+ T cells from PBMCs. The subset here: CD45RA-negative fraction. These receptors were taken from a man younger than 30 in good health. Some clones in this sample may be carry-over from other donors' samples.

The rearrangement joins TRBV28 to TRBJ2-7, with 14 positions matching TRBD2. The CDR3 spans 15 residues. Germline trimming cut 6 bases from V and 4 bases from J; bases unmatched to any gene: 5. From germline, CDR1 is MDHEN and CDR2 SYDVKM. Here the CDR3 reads CASSYGLAGGYEQYF. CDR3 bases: TGTGCCAGCAGCTATGGACTAGCGGGAGGTTACGAGCAGTACTTC.

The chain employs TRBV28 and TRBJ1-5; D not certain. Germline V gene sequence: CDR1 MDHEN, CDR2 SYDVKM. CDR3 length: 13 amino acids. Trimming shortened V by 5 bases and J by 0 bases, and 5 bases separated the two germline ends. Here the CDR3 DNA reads TGTGCCAGCAGTCCAGATAGCAATCAGCCCCAGCATTTT. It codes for CASSPDSNQPQHF.

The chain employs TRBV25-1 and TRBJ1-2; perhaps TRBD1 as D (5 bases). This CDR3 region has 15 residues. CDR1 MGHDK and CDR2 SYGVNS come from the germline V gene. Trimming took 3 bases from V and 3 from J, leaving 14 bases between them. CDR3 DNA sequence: TGTGCCAGCAGTGATCCCCGCGGGGGAGACTATGGCTACACCTTC. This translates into CASSDPRGGDYGYTF.

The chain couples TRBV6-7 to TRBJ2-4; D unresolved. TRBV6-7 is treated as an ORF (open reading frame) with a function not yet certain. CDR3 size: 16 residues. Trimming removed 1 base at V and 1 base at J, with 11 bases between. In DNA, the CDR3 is TGTGCCAGCAGTTACTTCGGCGGTAGCGCCAAAAACATTCAGTACTTC. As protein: CASSYFGGSAKNIQYF.

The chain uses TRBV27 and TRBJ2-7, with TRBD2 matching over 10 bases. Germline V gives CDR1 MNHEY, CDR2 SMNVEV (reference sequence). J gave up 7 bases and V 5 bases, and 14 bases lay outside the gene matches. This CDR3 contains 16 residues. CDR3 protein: CASSPSPSGRGWEQYF. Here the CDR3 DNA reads TGTGCCAGCAGTCCCTCCCCCAGCGGGAGGGGTTGGGAGCAGTACTTC.

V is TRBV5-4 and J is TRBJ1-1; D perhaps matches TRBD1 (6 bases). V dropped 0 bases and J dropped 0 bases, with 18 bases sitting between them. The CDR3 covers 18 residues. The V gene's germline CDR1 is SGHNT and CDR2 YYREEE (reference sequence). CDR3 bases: TGTGCCAGCAGCTTGGGTTTTGTCAGGGGTATGATGAACACTGAAGCTTTCTTT. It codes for CASSLGFVRGMMNTEAFF.

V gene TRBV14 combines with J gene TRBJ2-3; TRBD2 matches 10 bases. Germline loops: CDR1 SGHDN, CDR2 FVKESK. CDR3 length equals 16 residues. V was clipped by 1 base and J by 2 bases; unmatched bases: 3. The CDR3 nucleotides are TGTGCCAGCAGCCAAGGACTAGCGGGCCTCACAGATACGCAGTATTTT. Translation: CASSQGLAGLTDTQYF.

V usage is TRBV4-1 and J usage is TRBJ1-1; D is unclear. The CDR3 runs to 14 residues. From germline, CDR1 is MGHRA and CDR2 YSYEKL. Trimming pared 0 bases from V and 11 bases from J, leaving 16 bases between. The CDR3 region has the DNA TGCGCCAGCAGCCAAGATGCCAAGGAGCTAGGGGCTTTCTTT. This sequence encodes CASSQDAKELGAFF.

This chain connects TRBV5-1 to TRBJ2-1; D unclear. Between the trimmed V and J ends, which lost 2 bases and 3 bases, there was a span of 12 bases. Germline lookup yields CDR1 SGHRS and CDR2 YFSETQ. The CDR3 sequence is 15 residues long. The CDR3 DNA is TGCGCCAGCAGCTTCCGCGGTCCCATCTACAATGAGCAGTTCTTC. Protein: CASSFRGPIYNEQFF.

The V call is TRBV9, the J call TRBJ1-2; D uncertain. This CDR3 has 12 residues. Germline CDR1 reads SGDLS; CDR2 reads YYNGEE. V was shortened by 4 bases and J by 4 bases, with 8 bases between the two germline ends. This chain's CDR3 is CASSLGFYGYTF. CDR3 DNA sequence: TGTGCCAGCAGCCTGGGGTTCTATGGCTACACCTTC.

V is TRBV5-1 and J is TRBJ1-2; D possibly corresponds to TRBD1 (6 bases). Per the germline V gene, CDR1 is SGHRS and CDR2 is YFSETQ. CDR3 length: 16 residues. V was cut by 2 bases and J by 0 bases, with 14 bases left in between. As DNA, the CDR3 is TGCGCCAGCAGCTTTCAAACAGGGATTGCTAACTATGGCTACACCTTC. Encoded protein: CASSFQTGIANYGYTF.

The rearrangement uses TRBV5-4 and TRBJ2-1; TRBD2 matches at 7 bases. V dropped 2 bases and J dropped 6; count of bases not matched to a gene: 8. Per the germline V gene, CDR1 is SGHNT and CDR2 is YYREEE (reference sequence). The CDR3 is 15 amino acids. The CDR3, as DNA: TGTGCCAGCAGCTTAGAAGCGGGAAAGGGCAATGAGCAGTTCTTC. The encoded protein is CASSLEAGKGNEQFF.

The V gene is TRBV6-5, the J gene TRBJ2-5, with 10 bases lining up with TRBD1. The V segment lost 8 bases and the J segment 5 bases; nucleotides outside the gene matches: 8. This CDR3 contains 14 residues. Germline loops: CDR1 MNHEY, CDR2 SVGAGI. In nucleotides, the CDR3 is TGTGCCAGCGGCGGGACAGGGGCGGGGGAGACCCAGTACTTC. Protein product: CASGGTGAGETQYF.

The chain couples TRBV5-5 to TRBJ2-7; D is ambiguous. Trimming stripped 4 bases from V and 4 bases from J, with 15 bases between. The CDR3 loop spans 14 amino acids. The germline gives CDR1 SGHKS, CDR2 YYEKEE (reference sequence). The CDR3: CASSPRFVTYEQYF. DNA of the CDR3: TGTGCCAGCAGCCCCCGCTTCGTGACGTACGAGCAGTACTTC.

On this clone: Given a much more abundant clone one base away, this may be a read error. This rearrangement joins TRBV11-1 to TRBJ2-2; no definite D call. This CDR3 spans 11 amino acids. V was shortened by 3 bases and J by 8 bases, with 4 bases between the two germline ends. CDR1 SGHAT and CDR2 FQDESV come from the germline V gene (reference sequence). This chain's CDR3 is CASSLKGELFF. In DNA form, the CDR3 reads TGTGCCAGCAGCTTGAAGGGGGAGCTGTTTTTT.

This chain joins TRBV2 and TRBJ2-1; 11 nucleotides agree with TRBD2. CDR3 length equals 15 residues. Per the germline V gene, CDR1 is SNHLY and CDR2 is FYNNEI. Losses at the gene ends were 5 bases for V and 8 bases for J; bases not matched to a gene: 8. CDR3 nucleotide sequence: TGTGCCAGCAGTCGACCGACTAGCGGGAATGATGAGCAGTTCTTC. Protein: CASSRPTSGNDEQFF.

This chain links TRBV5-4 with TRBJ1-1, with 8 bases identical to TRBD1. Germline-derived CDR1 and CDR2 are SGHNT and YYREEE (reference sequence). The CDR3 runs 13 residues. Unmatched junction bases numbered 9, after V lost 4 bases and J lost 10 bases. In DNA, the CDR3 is TGTGCCAGCAGCCCGCGAGCAGGGGGCGCAGCTTTCTTT. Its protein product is CASSPRAGGAAFF.

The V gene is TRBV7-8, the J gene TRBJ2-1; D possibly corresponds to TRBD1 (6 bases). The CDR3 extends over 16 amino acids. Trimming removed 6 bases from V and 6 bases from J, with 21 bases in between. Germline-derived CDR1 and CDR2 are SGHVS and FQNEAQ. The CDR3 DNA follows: TGTGCCAGCAGGGGACCGGGACAAAGGATCGGCAATGAGCAGTTCTTC. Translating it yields CASRGPGQRIGNEQFF.

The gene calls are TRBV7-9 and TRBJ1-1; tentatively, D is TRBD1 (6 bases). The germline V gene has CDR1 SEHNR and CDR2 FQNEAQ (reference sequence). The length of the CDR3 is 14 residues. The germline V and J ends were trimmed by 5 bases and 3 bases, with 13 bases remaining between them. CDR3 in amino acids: CASSHNRVDTEAFF. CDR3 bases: TGTGCCAGCAGCCACAACAGGGTCGACACTGAAGCTTTCTTT.

The CDR3 DNA is TGCGCCAGCGGGTTAGGGGGAGGGGCCGCTGAAGCTTTCTTT. It yields the protein CASGLGGGAAEAFF. The rearrangement uses TRBV5-1 and TRBJ1-1; weak D call: TRBD1 (6 bases). Germline V gene sequence: CDR1 SGHRS, CDR2 YFSETQ. The V and J ends lost 7 bases and 6 bases respectively, with 19 bases between them. The CDR3 is made up of 14 amino acids.

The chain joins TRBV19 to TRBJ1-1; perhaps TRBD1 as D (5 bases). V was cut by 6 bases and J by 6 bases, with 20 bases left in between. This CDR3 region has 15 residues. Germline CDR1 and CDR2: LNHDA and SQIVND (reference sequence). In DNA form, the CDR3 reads TGTGCCAGTAGCTCCTTCGGACAAACAAGTGCTGAAGCTTTCTTT. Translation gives CASSSFGQTSAEAFF.

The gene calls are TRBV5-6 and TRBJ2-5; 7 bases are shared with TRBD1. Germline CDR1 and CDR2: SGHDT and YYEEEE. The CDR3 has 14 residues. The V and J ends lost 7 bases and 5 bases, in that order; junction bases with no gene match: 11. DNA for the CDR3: TGTGCCAGCGCCAGGCAGGGGGAAACGGAGACCCAGTACTTC. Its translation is CASARQGETETQYF.